Each of the 5 T cell receptor beta chains below was sequenced from the same sample in a study of prognosis after radiotherapy for stage I lung cancer. Starting from genomic DNA, TCR beta CDR3 was amplified through two-round multiplex PCR. Specific primers for each TRBV and TRBJ gene were what first-round PCR used. Each CDR3 protein gets one entry after TCRdb re-called the multiplex PCR reads with MiXCR. The sample has over 12,000 distinct CDR3 sequences; around three fifths are singletons. This specimen consisted of PBMCs, obtained before or after stereotactic body radiation therapy (not recorded which). The receptors shown here come from a donor aged 50 or older with non-small cell lung cancer.

Many counts were recorded for this clonotype. The V and J genes are TRBV5-4 and TRBJ2-3, with a possible D match to TRBD1 (5 bases). This CDR3 spans 15 amino acids. Per the germline V gene, CDR1 is SGHNT and CDR2 is YYREEE (reference sequence). Between the trimmed V and J ends, which lost 4 bases and 1 base, there was a span of 13 bases. The CDR3 sequence is CASSRTISGTDTQYF. The CDR3 DNA reads as TGTGCCAGCAGCCGGACAATAAGTGGCACAGATACGCAGTATTTT.

This chain links TRBV5-1 with TRBJ2-2; no firm D call. Germline V gene sequence: CDR1 SGHRS, CDR2 YFSETQ. This CDR3 comprises 15 residues. V lost 0 bases, J lost 1 base, and 7 bases lay in between. DNA for the CDR3: TGCGCCAGCAGCTTGGGTTGGCAGAACACCGGGGAGCTGTTTTTT. It specifies CASSLGWQNTGELFF.

This clonotype is termed medium-sized. The chain is built from TRBV12-3 or TRBV12-4 and TRBJ2-7, with 10 bases aligning to TRBD2. Germline trimming cut 2 bases from V and 6 bases from J; bases unmatched to any gene: 7. CDR3 size: 15 residues. CDR3 nucleotides: TGTGCCAGCAGTTTAAAGGCTAGCGGGAGCTCCGAGCAGTACTTC. Protein: CASSLKASGSSEQYF.

The chain employs TRBV28 and TRBJ2-1; possibly TRBD2 for D (5 bases). The CDR3 extends over 15 amino acids. Between the trimmed V and J ends, which lost 10 bases and 4 bases, there was a span of 20 bases. Germline CDR1 is MDHEN and CDR2 is SYDVKM. DNA of the CDR3: TGTGCCATCAGCCAAGAACTATCGGGATACAATGAGCAGTTCTTC. Translated: CAISQELSGYNEQFF.

The chain couples TRBV6-2 or TRBV6-3 to TRBJ2-2; no reliable D call. V lost 2 bases and J 3 bases, leaving 4 bases between the germline ends. The length of the CDR3 is 13 residues. Germline V gives CDR1 MNHEY, CDR2 SVGEGT. The CDR3: CASSYVDTGELFF. The DNA for the CDR3 is TGTGCCAGCAGTTACGTTGACACCGGGGAGCTGTTTTTT.